What follows are 3 T cell receptor beta chains derived from one specimen sequenced in a study of cytomegalovirus exposure and HLA in healthy donors. The study ran its PCR with 60 Vbeta and 13 Jbeta primers. Using immunoSEQ multiplex PCR, the repertoire was profiled, and TCRdb retains in-frame clones only, with some absent. The sample has fewer than 120,000 clones, 60% to 85% seen once. The specimen was PBMCs. All receptors derive from a woman aged 25-40 years in good health and CMV-seronegative.

This chain uses TRBV6-1 with TRBJ1-5; tentatively, D is TRBD1 (5 bases). Germline V lookup: CDR1 MNHNS, CDR2 SASEGT. The V and J ends lost 10 bases and 5 bases respectively, with 21 bases between them. The CDR3 contains 15 residues. CDR3 sequence reads: CATNPSGGGYQPQHF. The DNA of the CDR3 is TGTGCCACCAACCCGTCCGGGGGGGGGTATCAGCCCCAGCATTTT.

The chain carries TRBV7-8 and TRBJ2-5; TRBD2 matches at 12 bases. Germline lookup yields CDR1 SGHVS and CDR2 FQNEAQ. This CDR3 contains 18 residues. J was trimmed by 5 bases and V by 6 bases; bases with no gene match: 16. CDR3 DNA sequence: TGTGCCAGCAGACCCAGGACTAGCGGGAACCACGGGGGGGAGACCCAGTACTTC. Translating gives CASRPRTSGNHGGETQYF.

This clone has only a few counts. The rearrangement uses TRBV5-1 and TRBJ2-7, with D uncertain. The CDR3 runs to 15 residues. The germline V gene has CDR1 SGHRS and CDR2 YFSETQ. V lost 0 bases, J lost 4 bases, and 14 bases lay in between. In DNA form, the CDR3 reads TGCGCCAGCAGCTTGGACGCGCGGCCATGGTACGAGCAGTACTTC. Protein sequence: CASSLDARPWYEQYF.